These 2 T cell receptor beta chains originate from one sample sequenced in a study of vaccination effects on CD4 cells after COVID-19. Antigen-specific CD4+ T cells were first expanded with viral peptide pools by the ViraFEST assay and only then sequenced. Having been cultured for around ten days, the cells underwent CD4+ T cell isolation. Sequencing used immunoSEQ multiplex PCR; TCRdb keeps in-frame clones, though not all of them. There are some 59,000 clones in the sample; roughly 80% occur only once, and 2% to 3% lies in the top ten. For these receptors, no antigen is known. Sample: CD4+ T cells from PBMCs cultured with HCoV-229E spike peptides, taken before COVID-19 vaccination. These TCRs come from a human donor who received a COVID-19 vaccine.

The CDR3 reads CASSEGTGYGYTF. Written as DNA, the CDR3 is TGTGCCAGCAGTGAAGGGACAGGGTATGGCTACACCTTC. V is TRBV2 and J is TRBJ1-2; 8 bases line up with TRBD1. Germline V gene lookup returns CDR1 SNHLY and CDR2 FYNNEI. CDR3 size: 13 residues. V lost 1 base, J lost 5 bases, and 0 bases stayed unmatched.

This clone was seen a handful of times. The DNA of the CDR3 is TGTGCCAGCAGCTTAACACGGAACACTGAAGCTTTCTTT. Protein product: CASSLTRNTEAFF. The chain employs TRBV7-3 and TRBJ1-1; D not certain. The CDR3 extends over 13 amino acids. The V gene's germline CDR1 is SGHTA and CDR2 FQGTGA. Between the trimmed V and J ends, which lost 0 bases and 1 base, there was a span of 3 bases.